These 26 T cell receptor beta chains were sequenced from one sample in a study of cytomegalovirus exposure and HLA in healthy donors. Researchers ran the PCR with 60 Vbeta and 13 Jbeta primers. Sequencing was performed with immunoSEQ multiplex PCR; in TCRdb, only in-frame clones are kept and a portion is missing. Among about 190,000 clones listed, 65% to 85% were seen once. The sequenced material came from PBMCs. The origin of the receptors is a woman under 30 in good health and CMV-seronegative.

The V and J genes are TRBV10-1 and TRBJ2-2; 9 nucleotides line up with TRBD1. The germline V gene encodes CDR1 WNHNN and CDR2 SYGVQD (reference sequence). J lost 3 bases, V lost 0 bases, and 2 bases had no gene match. The CDR3 spans 16 residues. The CDR3 sequence is CASSESTGGDTGELFF. CDR3 in DNA: TGCGCCAGCAGTGAGTCAACAGGGGGCGACACCGGGGAGCTGTTTTTT.

The V call is TRBV11-2, the J call TRBJ2-6; TRBD1 matches at 8 bases. The CDR3 length is 18 residues. Trimming at V came to 2 bases and at J to 0 bases, leaving 6 bases not matched to a gene. CDR1 and CDR2 (germline): SGHAT, FQNNGV. The CDR3 protein is CASSLRTGTHSGANVLTF. The CDR3 DNA is TGTGCCAGCAGCTTACGGACAGGGACGCACTCTGGGGCCAACGTCCTGACTTTC.

A word on this clone: A read error may produce the germline difference seen at one junction end. J is TRBJ2-7 and V is TRBV5-5, with TRBD1 as a possible D gene (5 bases). Germline loops: CDR1 SGHKS, CDR2 YYEKEE (reference sequence). The CDR3 covers 13 residues. The CDR3 DNA reads as TGTGCCAGCAGCTTGGTTTCGGACACACCCACCAACTTC. It specifies CASSLVSDTPTNF.

The chain combines TRBV21-1 with TRBJ2-7; TRBD1, as called in the table, went unchecked against the DNA. TRBV21-1 constitutes a pseudogene. This CDR3 region has 13 residues. CDR3 coding DNA: TGTGCCAGCAGCAAAACCCAGGTCTACGAGCAGTACTTC. Translation: CASSKTQVYEQYF.

J is TRBJ1-5 and V is TRBV15, with D uncertain. Germline assignment: CDR1 LNHNV and CDR2 YYDKDF (reference sequence). Trimming pared 0 bases from V and 6 bases from J, leaving 6 bases between. The CDR3 loop spans 13 amino acids. Here the CDR3 reads CATSRDVVQPQHF. In nucleotides, the CDR3 is TGTGCCACCAGCAGAGATGTAGTTCAGCCCCAGCATTTT.

The chain recombines TRBV9 with TRBJ1-3, with D perhaps TRBD1 (6 bases). The germline V gene encodes CDR1 SGDLS and CDR2 YYNGEE. Deletions cut 3 bases from V and 4 bases from J, with 14 bases between. This CDR3 has 15 amino acids. CDR3 sequence reads: CASSETGYGGNTIYF. The CDR3 nucleotides read TGTGCCAGCAGCGAAACAGGGTACGGAGGAAACACCATATATTTT.

This chain connects TRBV29-1 to TRBJ2-7, with 10 bases that match TRBD1. The germline CDR1 and CDR2 sequences are SQVTM and ANQGSEA. The V gene end was trimmed by 6 bases and the J gene end by 4 bases; junction bases not matched to a gene: 9. This CDR3 has 14 residues. This chain's CDR3 is CSVESDRGRYEQYF. The CDR3 DNA follows: TGCAGCGTCGAATCCGACAGGGGGCGATACGAGCAGTACTTC.

The genes are TRBV12-5 and TRBJ1-1; D is perhaps TRBD1 (6 bases). The germline V gene has CDR1 LGHNT and CDR2 FRNRAP. The CDR3 sequence is 17 residues long. V gave up 1 base and J gave up 2 bases, with 17 bases separating them. CDR3 residues: CASGLDLGGGINTEAFF. The CDR3 DNA sequence: TGTGCTAGTGGTTTGGACCTAGGGGGGGGGATTAACACTGAAGCTTTCTTT.

The J gene is TRBJ2-2, the V gene TRBV29-1; the match to TRBD2 covers 9 bases. V was pared by 6 bases and J by 6 bases, with 11 bases of the junction left unmatched. The CDR3 runs to 15 residues. Germline lookup yields CDR1 SQVTM and CDR2 ANQGSEA. The CDR3 protein is CSVEIAGEAPGELFF. In DNA, the CDR3 is TGCAGCGTAGAAATAGCGGGAGAGGCGCCCGGGGAGCTGTTTTTT.

This clone has a handful of counts. The sample has other DNA sequences that encode this CDR3 too. The chain joins TRBV2 to TRBJ1-4, with 9 positions matching TRBD1. Germline assignment: CDR1 SNHLY and CDR2 FYNNEI. The CDR3 length is 13 residues. V was clipped by 6 bases and J by 11 bases; unmatched bases: 7. The CDR3 DNA reads as TGTGCCAGCAGACCCACAGGGGGCGAGAAACTGTTTTTT. It codes for CASRPTGGEKLFF.

The count of this clone is one. The chain employs TRBV28 and TRBJ2-7; the match to TRBD2 covers 11 bases. Germline lookup yields CDR1 MDHEN and CDR2 SYDVKM. V trimming: 5 bases; J trimming: 3 bases; junction bases outside the gene matches: 6. The CDR3 is 15 residues long. The CDR3 loop is CASSSLGLAGYEQYF. CDR3 nucleotides: TGTGCCAGCAGTAGTCTCGGACTAGCGGGCTACGAGCAGTACTTC.

The V and J genes are TRBV13 and TRBJ2-1; 8 bases line up with TRBD2. The V and J ends lost 7 bases and 4 bases, in that order; junction bases with no gene match: 12. This CDR3 is built from 16 residues. Germline V CDR1 and CDR2: PRHDT, FYEKMQ (reference sequence). The CDR3 is CASTNAGGDSYNEQFF. CDR3 nucleotide sequence: TGTGCCAGCACCAACGCCGGGGGGGACTCATACAATGAGCAGTTCTTC.

The chain is built from TRBV2 and TRBJ1-1, with 8 bases lining up with TRBD1. CDR3 length: 14 amino acids. J lost 4 bases, V lost 6 bases, and 7 bases had no gene match. Germline CDR1 reads SNHLY; CDR2 reads FYNNEI. DNA for the CDR3: TGTGCCAGCAGGGAGACAGGGGCGGGCACTGAAGCTTTCTTT. Translated: CASRETGAGTEAFF.

The chain employs TRBV15 and TRBJ2-1, with 8 bases that match TRBD2. V lost 0 bases to trimming and J lost 1 base; unmatched junction nucleotides: 5. The CDR3 is 17 amino acids. CDR1 is LNHNV and CDR2 is YYDKDF in the germline V gene (reference sequence). The CDR3 here is CATSRERTSLSYNEQFF. Here the CDR3 DNA reads TGTGCCACCAGCAGAGAGCGGACTAGCCTTTCCTACAATGAGCAGTTCTTC.

This rearrangement joins TRBV7-6 to TRBJ1-6; the D gene is possibly TRBD1 (5 bases). Trimming removed 5 bases at V and 10 bases at J, with 15 bases between. Germline CDR1 is SGHVS and CDR2 is FNYEAQ. This CDR3 has 14 residues. As DNA, the CDR3 is TGTGCCAGCAGCCCACTGGGGGGGTTATCACCCCTCCACTTT. As protein: CASSPLGGLSPLHF.

The chain employs TRBV9 and TRBJ2-7; 11 bases match TRBD2. Per the germline V gene, CDR1 is SGDLS and CDR2 is YYNGEE. CDR3 length: 19 residues. Germline trimming cut 3 bases from V and 0 bases from J; bases unmatched to any gene: 14. The CDR3 DNA reads as TGTGCCAGCAGCGGTTTCAGGGCTAGCGGGGGGCAATACTCCTACGAGCAGTACTTC. Amino acids: CASSGFRASGGQYSYEQYF.

Details on this clone: The junction departs from germline at one end; a sequencing error may be responsible. The chain carries TRBV18 and TRBJ1-6; unclear D gene. The CDR3 is 13 amino acids. CDR1 is KGHSH and CDR2 is LQKENI in the germline V gene. The CDR3 spells CASSPVYDSPLHF. Here the CDR3 DNA reads TGTGCCAGCTCACCCGTCTATGATTCACCCCTCCACTTT.

The rearrangement links TRBV5-1 to TRBJ2-5; D is possibly TRBD2 (5 bases). Per the germline V gene, CDR1 is SGHRS and CDR2 is YFSETQ. CDR3 length equals 13 residues. V was trimmed by 5 bases and J by 2 bases, leaving 10 bases between them. The CDR3 here is CASRPTGQETQYF. For the CDR3, the DNA is TGCGCCAGCAGGCCAACGGGACAAGAGACCCAGTACTTC.

The rearrangement joins TRBV6-1 to TRBJ2-7; 8 bases agree with TRBD1. Germline V gene sequence: CDR1 MNHNS, CDR2 SASEGT. The CDR3 spans 13 residues. V lost 4 bases to trimming and J lost 3 bases; unmatched junction nucleotides: 2. In DNA, the CDR3 is TGTGCCAGCAGTGGGACAGGGATCTACGAGCAGTACTTC. It codes for CASSGTGIYEQYF.

The genes are TRBV5-1 and TRBJ2-3; 8 nucleotides match TRBD1. Germline V gene sequence: CDR1 SGHRS, CDR2 YFSETQ. V lost 3 bases to trimming and J lost 4 bases; unmatched junction nucleotides: 10. CDR3 length equals 16 residues. CDR3 nucleotides: TGCGCCAGCAGCTCGGGCCCGGACAGGGTTGCAGATACGCAGTATTTT. Translating it yields CASSSGPDRVADTQYF.

This chain links TRBV29-1 with TRBJ2-1; 12 nucleotides match TRBD2. V was clipped by 5 bases and J by 6 bases; unmatched bases: 5. This CDR3 region has 14 residues. Germline lookup yields CDR1 SQVTM and CDR2 ANQGSEA. CDR3 loop: CSVRLAGGGNEQFF. For the CDR3, the DNA is TGCAGCGTTCGGCTAGCGGGAGGGGGCAATGAGCAGTTCTTC.

The chain has TRBV4-1 and TRBJ2-5; D not resolved. V lost 2 bases, J lost 5 bases, and 9 bases lay in between. The CDR3 is made up of 13 amino acids. Germline V CDR1 and CDR2: MGHRA, YSYEKL. The CDR3 here is CASSQRSAETQYF. DNA of the CDR3: TGCGCCAGCAGCCAACGGAGTGCTGAGACCCAGTACTTC.

This clone was counted between two and nine times. The chain joins TRBV7-9 to TRBJ1-5; D gene uncertain. The V and J ends lost 3 bases and 5 bases respectively, with 5 bases between them. Germline-derived CDR1 and CDR2 are SEHNR and FQNEAQ (reference sequence). The CDR3 has 12 amino acids. The CDR3 bases are TGTGCCAGCAGCTTTGGAGATCAGCCCCAGCATTTT. It encodes CASSFGDQPQHF.

The V call is TRBV27, the J call TRBJ2-7; 14 nucleotides line up with TRBD2. This CDR3 region has 16 residues. The ends lost 5 bases at V and 3 bases at J; junction bases unmatched: 6. Germline V gives CDR1 MNHEY, CDR2 SMNVEV (reference sequence). The CDR3 coding sequence is TGTGCCAGCAGTCCACGACTAGCGGGAGGGATCTACGAGCAGTACTTC. Encoded protein: CASSPRLAGGIYEQYF.

This clone occurred once. The J gene is TRBJ2-3, the V gene TRBV2; D call uncertain. Looked up from germline, CDR1 is SNHLY and CDR2 is FYNNEI. Trimming cost V 6 bases and J 1 base, with 11 bases left between them. This CDR3 is 14 amino acids long. CDR3 DNA sequence: TGTGCCAGCAGGTCAGCAAGCGGCACAGATACGCAGTATTTT. It specifies CASRSASGTDTQYF.

In this sample, this clone turned up once. This chain connects TRBV7-2 to TRBJ1-5; D is unclear. Germline V gives CDR1 SGHTA, CDR2 FQGNSA. The germline V and J ends were trimmed by 5 bases and 3 bases, with 8 bases remaining between them. The CDR3 spans 13 residues. DNA for the CDR3: TGTGCCAGCAGCCCAGAATTCAATCAGCCCCAGCATTTT. It encodes CASSPEFNQPQHF.